This TCR beta chain was obtained from a study of T-cell memory formation after mild COVID-19 (dated by TCRdb to about 2021). Broadly, across the study: TCR sequence clusters from the two donors were found to be largely donor specific. T-cell clones expanding and contracting after mild COVID-19 in a couple of donors were tracked by longitudinal TCRalpha and TCRbeta repertoire sequencing. The cohort was made up of two young adult volunteers, one female and one male, who were previously healthy.

The sample holds many counts of this clonotype. Its specific antigen is unknown. Base quality data are lacking; no much larger clone is found one base away. Ficoll-Paque density gradient centrifugation was used to isolate PBMCs. Broad study findings and their caveats: The detection of some responding clones in pre-infection memory suggests that pre-existing cross-reactive memory T cells joined the SARS-CoV-2 response. Contracting CD4+ clones turned up mainly in the CM and EM memory subsets, whereas EMRA was where CD8+ clones were enriched. The second-wave clones that peaked on day 37 were not confirmed to be SARS-CoV-2 specific. The study included only a couple of mild cases, and larger cohorts that include severe cases with pre-infection samples were judged to be necessary. From day 15 to 85, contracting clones showed balanced CD4/CD8 phenotypes, whereas a second wave of clones that expanded from day 15 to 37 leaned towards CD4+.

The sequencer listed for this sample is Illumina NovaSeq 6000. cDNA libraries for TCRalpha and TCRbeta were prepared by 5'RACE using constant-segment primers, with sample barcodes and unique molecular identifiers added. Trizol reagent was used to extract RNA from every sample. Library amplification was performed in two PCR steps, and a second sample barcode and Illumina TruSeq adapters were introduced in the second step. Sequencing of libraries was performed on an Illumina NovaSeq with 2 x 150 bp paired-end reads. The authors' pipeline ran thus. Reads were demultiplexed and collapsed into UMI-guided consensus sequences with migec v1.2.7. Using mixcr v2.1.11, UMI consensuses were aligned to TRA and TRB V and J templates and then assembled into clonotypes. A clonotype was counted as expanded or contracted only when both edgeR and NoisET called the clonotype significant, with the noise models trained on biological replicates. For edgeR calls, the thresholds were a false discovery rate-adjusted p below 0.01 and a log2 fold-change of 1. As an exploratory analysis of dynamics, max-normalized trajectories of the 1000 most abundant clonotypes were examined with PCA combined with hierarchical clustering. Separately sequenced CD4+ and CD8+ repertoires were used to assign a CD4 or CD8 phenotype to each responding clone. TCRdb reran the public reads through fastp at Q25 and MiXCR, keeping productive beta chains. Every entry covers one CDR3 protein and lists the most common genes and DNA from its rows. The authors' filters were not applied to this entry. Within this sample are 120,000 to 150,000 distinct CDR3 sequences, with 6% to 7% of them counted one time only. Clones ranked in the top ten supply more than 2% of the sample.

The CDR3 goes from the cysteine to the phenylalanine over 13 residues. The CDR3 DNA has 39 bases and is translated from base 1. V loses 4 bases at its end and J loses 5 bases; junction bases beyond the gene matches: 3. Based on the germline V gene (reference sequence), the CDR1 and CDR2 sequences are SGHNT and YYREEE. Sequencing input: PBMCs or a T cell subset sorted from them (not recorded which). This sequence uses TRBV5-4 and TRBJ2-5, with 9 middle bases fitting TRBD1. This clonotype was sampled from an adult woman who had mild COVID-19 (a few samples of this study predate the infection). The sample titles of this study are shuffled in the database, so cell type and time point are left out; the donor was told from shared clones. The base sequence is TGTGCCAGCAGCCAGGACAGGGGTGAGACCCAGTACTTC. Translated, this gives CASSQDRGETQYF.